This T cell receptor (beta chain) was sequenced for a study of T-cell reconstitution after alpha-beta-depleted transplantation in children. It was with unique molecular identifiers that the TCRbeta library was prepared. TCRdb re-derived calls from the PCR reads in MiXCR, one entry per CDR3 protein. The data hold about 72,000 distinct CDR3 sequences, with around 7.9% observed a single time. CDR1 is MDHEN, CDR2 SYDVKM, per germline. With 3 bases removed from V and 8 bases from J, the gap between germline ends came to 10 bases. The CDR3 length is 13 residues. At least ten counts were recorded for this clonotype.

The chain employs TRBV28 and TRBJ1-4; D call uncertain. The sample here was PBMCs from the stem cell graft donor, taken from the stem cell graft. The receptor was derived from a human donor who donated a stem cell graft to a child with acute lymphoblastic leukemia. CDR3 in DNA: TGTGCCAGCAGTTTCGCCTTTATGGAAAAACTGTTTTTT. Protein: CASSFAFMEKLFF.